This TCR beta chain was captured by sequencing in a study of tumor and adjacent non-tumor tissue in lung cancer. In the study overall: There were around 11 adenocarcinoma, a couple of squamous cell carcinoma and 1 small cell lung cancer cases. Findings and caveats of the study: Tumor repertoires had a smaller top 100 clone share than normal lung. Compared with tumor, normal lung showed significantly lower TCR diversity.

RNA was extracted from bulk tissue without any cell sorting. This clonotype was recorded at least ten times. Its antigen is undetermined. With 3 bases clipped from V and 8 bases from J, the junction kept 7 bases outside the gene matches. Per the germline V gene, CDR1 is DFQATT and CDR2 is SNEGSKA (reference sequence). This CDR3 has 14 amino acids. A modified ARM-PCR protocol with three rounds of nested PCR amplified TCRbeta. MiXCR, run by TCRdb on the multiplex PCR reads, gives a single entry per CDR3 protein. The data show some 100,000 distinct CDR3 sequences, with roughly 80% seen just once and 30% to 45% held by the top ten.

The chain carries TRBV20-1 and TRBJ1-3; TRBD1 agrees at 10 bases. The sequencing input was lung tumor tissue. This receptor was identified in a woman aged 55-69 years with non-small cell lung cancer. The chain's CDR3 is CSASSDRGWDTIYF. The CDR3 DNA sequence: TGCAGTGCTAGTTCGGACAGGGGGTGGGACACCATATATTTT.